This TCR beta chain was retrieved from a study of T cell changes during pregnancy in multiple sclerosis. Only in-frame clones appear in the TCRdb table, and some are missing; sequencing was by immunoSEQ multiplex PCR. This sample yields about 80,000 clones, of which around 90% are seen a single time; approximately 1.4% belongs to the top ten. The V gene end was trimmed by 3 bases and the J gene end by 6 bases; junction bases not matched to a gene: 6. Per the germline V gene, CDR1 is MNHEY and CDR2 is SVGAGI. The CDR3 runs 14 residues. This clone has a single count. This rearrangement joins TRBV6-5 to TRBJ1-1, with 8 nucleotides matching TRBD1. This TCR was recovered from a female donor with multiple sclerosis, enrolled in a pregnancy study. The specimen comprised peripheral blood, sampled before pregnancy. CDR3 region: CASSYGQGPAEAFF. The CDR3 coding sequence is TGTGCCAGCAGTTATGGACAGGGTCCCGCTGAAGCTTTCTTT.